A selection of T cell receptor beta chains follows, all from one sample in a study of molecular identifiers for immune sequencing clone quantification. TCRdb independently ran MiXCR on the PCR reads; one entry per CDR3 protein. The table shows nearly 650,000 distinct CDR3 sequences, with about 25% occurring only once. Sequenced: naive CD8+ T cells from blood, with Jurkat cell RNA spiked in. The receptors derive from a human donor in good health. Some libraries in this study had Jurkat cell RNA spiked in. Both conserved end residues are part of each CDR3. A D gene is named only where the DNA matches it firmly. The size field is filled for only some rows; it gives once, few, many or a size class.

clone size	D gene	V gene	J gene	CDR3 DNA	CDR3 protein
few	NA	TRBV4-3	TRBJ1-5	TGCGCCAGCAGCCCAGGTCTGGGGCATACTAATCAGCCCCAGCATTTT	CASSPGLGHTNQPQHF
many	NA	TRBV30	TRBJ1-1	TGTGCCTGGAGTGACGGACTTACTGAAGCTTTCTTT	CAWSDGLTEAFF
many	NA	TRBV12-3/TRBV12-4	TRBJ2-7	TGTGCCAGCAGGTCAGGGACGGAGCAGTACTTC	CASRSGTEQYF
NA	TRBD2	TRBV7-3	TRBJ2-1	TGTGCCAGCAGCTTAACTCTAGCGGGAGTAAGTGAGCAGTTCTTC	CASSLTLAGVSEQFF
NA	NA	TRBV7-9	TRBJ1-5	TGTGCCAGCAGCAAGGGATCGTGGCCCCAGCATTTT	CASSKGSWPQHF
NA	NA	TRBV28	TRBJ2-7	TGTGCCAGCAGTTCGGGACTTCGCTCCTACAAACAGTACTTC	CASSSGLRSYKQYF
NA	NA	TRBV6-2/TRBV6-3	TRBJ2-5	TGTGCCGCCTCGTCGGGGACCCAGTACTTC	CAASSGTQYF
few	NA	TRBV5-6	TRBJ2-7	TGTGCCAGCAGCACGTTGGGCAGCCCCTACGAGCAGTACTTC	CASSTLGSPYEQYF
NA	TRBD2	TRBV27	TRBJ2-7	TGTGCCAGCAGTTTATTTTGGAGCCTAGCGGGGGGTTCCGCCTACGAGCAGTACTTC	CASSLFWSLAGGSAYEQYF
many	TRBD2	TRBV7-6	TRBJ2-2	TGTGCCAGCAGCTTTTCACTAGCGGGAGAGCTCACCGGGGAGCTGTTTTTT	CASSFSLAGELTGELFF
few	NA	TRBV7-9	TRBJ2-7	TGTGCCAGCAGCTTAGCCTCCGGGACGTTCCTCCTCGGAAAGTACTTC	CASSLASGTFLLGKYF
many	NA	TRBV21-1	TRBJ1-5	TGTGCCAGCTCCGGGCAGGGAGGCAATCAGCCCCAGCATTTT	CASSGQGGNQPQHF
many	NA	TRBV7-6	TRBJ2-5	TGTGCCAGCAGCTTTAATTTCCTAGAGACCCAGTACTTC	CASSFNFLETQYF
NA	TRBD1	TRBV4-1	TRBJ2-7	TGCGCCAGCAGGGCGGGACAGGGGGAATACGAGCAGTACTTC	CASRAGQGEYEQYF
few	TRBD1	TRBV14	TRBJ1-2	TGTGCCAGCAGCCAAGGGCCCAGGGGGTATGGCTACACCTTC	CASSQGPRGYGYTF
many	NA	TRBV6-2/TRBV6-3	TRBJ2-3	TGTGCCAGCAGTCAGGGAAGGTGGAATACGCAGTATTTT	CASSQGRWNTQYF
few	NA	TRBV15	TRBJ1-4	TGTGCCACCAGCAGACTACAGGGACCGTCTAATGAAAAACTGTTTTTT	CATSRLQGPSNEKLFF
NA	NA	TRBV28	TRBJ1-4	TGTGCCAGCAGGCCACCAGGGGAGCCTGATGAAAAACTGTTTTTT	CASRPPGEPDEKLFF
NA	NA	TRBV3-1	TRBJ2-7	TGTGCCAGCAGCCAAGACTCTGGTGGGGGGCTCGAGCAGTACTTC	CASSQDSGGGLEQYF
few	NA	TRBV7-7	TRBJ2-5	TGTGCCAGCAGCTTACGGACGAGACTCCAAGAGACCCAGTACTTC	CASSLRTRLQETQYF
few	TRBD2	TRBV24-1	TRBJ2-2	TGTGCCACCAGTGAACCAGCGGGAGTGATCGGGGAGCTGTTTTTT	CATSEPAGVIGELFF
few	NA	TRBV20-1	TRBJ1-6	TGCAGTGCCGGAGGAGCCGCTAATAATTCACCCCTCCACTTT	CSAGGAANNSPLHF
NA	NA	TRBV19	TRBJ2-2	TGTGCCATAGAAGATGAGAACACCGGGGAGCTGTTTTTT	CAIEDENTGELFF
NA	NA	TRBV18	TRBJ1-5	TGTGCCAGCTCACCACCGAGTTACAATCAGCCCCAGCATTTT	CASSPPSYNQPQHF
NA	TRBD2	TRBV9	TRBJ2-1	TGTGCCAGCAGCGTAGTCGGCCTAGCGGGAGCTTACCAGTTCTTC	CASSVVGLAGAYQFF
NA	NA	TRBV3-1	TRBJ1-4	TGTGCCAGCAGCCAAGCGACGGTGCCACCCTTTGAAAAACTGTTTTTT	CASSQATVPPFEKLFF
many	TRBD1	TRBV20-1	TRBJ2-7	TGCAGTGCACCAGCCGTAGGACAGGGGTACGAGCAGTACTTC	CSAPAVGQGYEQYF
NA	TRBD2	TRBV28	TRBJ2-1	TGTGCCAGCAGGGTACTAGCGGGCCTCAATGAGCAGTTCTTC	CASRVLAGLNEQFF
few	NA	TRBV10-2	TRBJ2-7	TGCGCCAGCACCGACCCCACCTCCTCCTACGAGCAGTACTTC	CASTDPTSSYEQYF
many	NA	TRBV5-4	TRBJ2-7	TGTGCCAGCAGCCTCGGGGCGGGCCCCTCCTACGAGCAGTACTTC	CASSLGAGPSYEQYF
NA	NA	TRBV6-2/TRBV6-3	TRBJ2-1	TGTGCCAGAAGCCTCTTTGAGGGAGGCAATGAGCAGTTCTTC	CARSLFEGGNEQFF
NA	TRBD2	TRBV4-2	TRBJ2-2	TGTGCCAGCAGCCAAGGTCTCTTCGAGCTAGCGGGGAACACCGGGGAGCTGTTTTTT	CASSQGLFELAGNTGELFF
once	NA	TRBV29-1	TRBJ2-2	TGCAGCGTTGTTGAGGGATGTAACACCGGGGAGCTGTTATTT	CSVVEGCNTGELLF
many	TRBD1	TRBV2	TRBJ1-3	TGTGCCAGCAGTGAACTCCGCCGGGACAGGGGGCGAAACACCATATATTTT	CASSELRRDRGRNTIYF
NA	TRBD1	TRBV7-9	TRBJ2-2	TGTGCCAGCAGCCTACAGGGGGCGGCCACCGGGGAGCTGTTTTTT	CASSLQGAATGELFF
many	TRBD1	TRBV4-3	TRBJ2-1	TGCGCCAGCAGCCAAGGAGGGGGCTTACAGTTCTTC	CASSQGGGLQFF
NA	NA	TRBV20-1	TRBJ2-2	TGCAGTGCTAGAGCCCCTTACAAGGGGAACACCGGGGAGCTGTTTTTT	CSARAPYKGNTGELFF
many	NA	TRBV29-1	TRBJ2-7	TGCAGCGCGGTCGGTCCCGACTACGAGCAGTACTTC	CSAVGPDYEQYF
many	NA	TRBV28	TRBJ2-7	TGTGCCAGCAGTTCAATCGGTTCCGAGCAGTACTTC	CASSSIGSEQYF
NA	NA	TRBV7-6	TRBJ2-6	TGTGCCAGCAGCCCAACCAGCTCTGGGGCCAACGTCCTGACTTTC	CASSPTSSGANVLTF
few	NA	TRBV27	TRBJ1-4	TGTGCCAGCAGATCCTCACTGACTTCCAATGAAAAACTGTTTTTT	CASRSSLTSNEKLFF
NA	TRBD1	TRBV5-5	TRBJ1-1	TGTGCCAGCAGTCTTACAGGGGTTGAAGCTTTCTTT	CASSLTGVEAFF
NA	TRBD2	TRBV3-1	TRBJ2-4	TGTGCCAGCGGCCAAGAATTGGCTAGCGGGTCTTTAGACAAAAACATTCAGTACTTC	CASGQELASGSLDKNIQYF
NA	NA	TRBV27	TRBJ2-1	TGTGCCAGCAGTCCGACAGTAATGTATGAGCAGTTCTTC	CASSPTVMYEQFF
NA	TRBD2	TRBV5-1	TRBJ2-5	TGCGCCAGCAGCTCCCCGGGACTAGCCCTTACGGAGACCCAGTACTTC	CASSSPGLALTETQYF
many	TRBD1	TRBV29-1	TRBJ2-3	TGCAGCGCCTGGACAGGTTTCACAGATACGCAGTATTTT	CSAWTGFTDTQYF
few	NA	TRBV19	TRBJ1-5	TGTGCCAGTAGTATCGGAACGAGGGGAAGAGGGCAGCCCCAGCATTTT	CASSIGTRGRGQPQHF
NA	TRBD1	TRBV7-9	TRBJ2-2	TGTGCCAGCACGGGACAGATCAACACCGGGGAGCTGTTTTTT	CASTGQINTGELFF
few	TRBD1	TRBV12-3/TRBV12-4	TRBJ1-1	TGTGCCAGCAGTCTCAGGGGGAGCCGAGGGGTCACTGAAGCTTTCTTT	CASSLRGSRGVTEAFF
few	NA	TRBV19	TRBJ2-7	TGTGCCAGCACCCCCCGGAGAGATTTCTCAGTCTACGAGCAGTACTTC	CASTPRRDFSVYEQYF